The clone carrying this TCR beta chain was observed a few times. The target antigen is unknown. What was sequenced were expressed TCRB transcripts, since all of the isolated RNA had been reverse transcribed. Sequencing was performed with immunoSEQ multiplex PCR; in TCRdb, only in-frame clones are kept and a portion is missing. The data show roughly 100,000 clones, with around 30% seen just once and 0.5% to 0.55% held by the top ten. Germline CDR1 is KGHSH and CDR2 is LQKENI. The CDR3 has 17 residues. V dropped 6 bases and J dropped 0; count of bases not matched to a gene: 10. The sample belongs to a study of beta chain features in type 1 diabetes. General study points: Compared to healthy donors, patients appeared to have naive, central memory and Treg TCRB repertoires that were more alike. Significant though moderate, a shortening of TCRB CDR3s appeared in all four CD4+ subsets of Type 1 diabetes patients.

This TCR came from a woman under 30 with type 1 diabetes. The sequencing sample was made of central memory CD4+ T cells from blood. The chain has TRBV18 and TRBJ1-3; 8 nucleotides agree with TRBD1. CDR3 residues: CASSAGTGVSSGNTIYF. The CDR3 coding sequence is TGTGCCAGCTCTGCCGGGACAGGCGTATCCTCTGGAAACACCATATATTTT.